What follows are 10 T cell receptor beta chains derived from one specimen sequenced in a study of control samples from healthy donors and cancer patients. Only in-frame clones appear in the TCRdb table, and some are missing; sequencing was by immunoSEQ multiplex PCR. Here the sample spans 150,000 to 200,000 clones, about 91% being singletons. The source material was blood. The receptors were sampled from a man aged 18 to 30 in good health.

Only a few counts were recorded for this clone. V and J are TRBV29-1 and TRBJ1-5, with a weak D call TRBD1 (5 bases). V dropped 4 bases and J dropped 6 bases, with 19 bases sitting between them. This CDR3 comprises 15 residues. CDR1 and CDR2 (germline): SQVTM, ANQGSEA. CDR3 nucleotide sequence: TGCAGCGTTGTGCACGGGACGGGTGAACGTCAGCCCCAGCATTTT. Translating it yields CSVVHGTGERQPQHF.

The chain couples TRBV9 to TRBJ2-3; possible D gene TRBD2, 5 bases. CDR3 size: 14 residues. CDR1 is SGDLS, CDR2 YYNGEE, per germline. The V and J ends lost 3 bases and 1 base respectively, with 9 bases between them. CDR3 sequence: CASSALEGTDTQYF. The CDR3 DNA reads TGTGCCAGCAGCGCCCTGGAGGGCACAGATACGCAGTATTTT.

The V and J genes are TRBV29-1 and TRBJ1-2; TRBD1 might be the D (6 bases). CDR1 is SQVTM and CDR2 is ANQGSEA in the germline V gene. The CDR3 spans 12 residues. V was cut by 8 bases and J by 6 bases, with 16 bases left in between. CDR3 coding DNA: TGCAGCTCTTCCTCGGGGGGCCATGGCTACACCTTC. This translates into CSSSSGGHGYTF.

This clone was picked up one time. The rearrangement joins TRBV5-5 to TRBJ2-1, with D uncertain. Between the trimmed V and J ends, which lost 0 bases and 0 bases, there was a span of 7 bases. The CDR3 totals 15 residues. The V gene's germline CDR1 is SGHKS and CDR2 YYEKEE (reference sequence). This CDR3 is CASSLADSSYNEQFF. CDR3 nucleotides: TGTGCCAGCAGCTTGGCAGATAGCTCCTACAATGAGCAGTTCTTC.

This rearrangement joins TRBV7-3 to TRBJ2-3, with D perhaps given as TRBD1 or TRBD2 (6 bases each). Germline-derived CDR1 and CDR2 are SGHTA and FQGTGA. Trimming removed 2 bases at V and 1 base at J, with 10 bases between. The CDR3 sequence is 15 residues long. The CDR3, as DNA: TGTGCCAGCAGCTTAGGGGGGCGTTGCACAGATACGCAGTATTTT. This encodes CASSLGGRCTDTQYF.

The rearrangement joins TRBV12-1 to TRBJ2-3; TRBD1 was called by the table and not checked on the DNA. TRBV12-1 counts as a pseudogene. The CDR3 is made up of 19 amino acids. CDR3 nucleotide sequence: TGTGCCAGCACCCCGTCGGGCAGGGGCCGGGGTACTAGCACAGATACGCAGTATTTT. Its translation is CASTPSGRGRGTSTDTQYF.

The CDR3 coding sequence is TGTGCCAGCAGGGGGGACAGGGTAAATAGATCACCCCTCCACTTT. Its protein is CASRGDRVNRSPLHF. The rearrangement joins TRBV2 to TRBJ1-6; 9 bases align to TRBD1. V was pared by 6 bases and J by 10 bases, with 10 bases of the junction left unmatched. CDR1 and CDR2 (germline): SNHLY, FYNNEI. This CDR3 has 15 residues.

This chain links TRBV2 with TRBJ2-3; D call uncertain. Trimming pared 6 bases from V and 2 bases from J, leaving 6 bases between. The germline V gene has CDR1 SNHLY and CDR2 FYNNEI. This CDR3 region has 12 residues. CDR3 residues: CASRGYTDTQYF. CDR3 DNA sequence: TGTGCCAGCAGAGGCTACACAGATACGCAGTATTTT.

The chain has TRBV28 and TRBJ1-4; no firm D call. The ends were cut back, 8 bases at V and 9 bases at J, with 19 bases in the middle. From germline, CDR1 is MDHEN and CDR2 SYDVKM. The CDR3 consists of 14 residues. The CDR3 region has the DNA TGTGCCAGCGGTGAGGGTGTAGTAGGTAAAAAACTGTTTTTT. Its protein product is CASGEGVVGKKLFF.

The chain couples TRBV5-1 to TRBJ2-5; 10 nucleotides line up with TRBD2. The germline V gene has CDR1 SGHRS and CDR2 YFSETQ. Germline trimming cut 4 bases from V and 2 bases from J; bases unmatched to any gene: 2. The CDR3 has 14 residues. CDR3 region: CASSLAGAQETQYF. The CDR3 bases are TGCGCCAGCAGCCTAGCGGGGGCTCAAGAGACCCAGTACTTC.